This TCR beta chain emerged from a study of T-cell memory formation after mild COVID-19. Study-wide background: Clusters were largely donor specific. General observations from the study: Confirmation of SARS-CoV-2 specificity was lacking for second-wave clones peaking day 37.

This CDR3 has 16 amino acids. Between the trimmed V and J ends, which lost 1 base and 0 bases, there was a span of 11 bases. CDR1 and CDR2 (germline): SEHNR, FQNEAQ (reference sequence). TCRdb independently ran MiXCR on the 5' RACE reads; one entry per CDR3 protein. Here the sample spans under 250,000 distinct CDR3 sequences, roughly a tenth being singletons. On this clonotype: What it binds is unknown.

The chain has TRBV7-9 and TRBJ2-3; D is possibly TRBD2 (6 bases). The receptor comes from a man aged 18 to 29 who had mild COVID-19 (a few samples of this study predate the infection). Cell type and time point are not known. Sample: PBMCs or a T cell subset sorted from them (not recorded which). CDR3 residues: CASSLVSGPSTDTQYF. CDR3 DNA: TGTGCCAGCAGCTTAGTCAGCGGGCCTAGCACAGATACGCAGTATTTT.